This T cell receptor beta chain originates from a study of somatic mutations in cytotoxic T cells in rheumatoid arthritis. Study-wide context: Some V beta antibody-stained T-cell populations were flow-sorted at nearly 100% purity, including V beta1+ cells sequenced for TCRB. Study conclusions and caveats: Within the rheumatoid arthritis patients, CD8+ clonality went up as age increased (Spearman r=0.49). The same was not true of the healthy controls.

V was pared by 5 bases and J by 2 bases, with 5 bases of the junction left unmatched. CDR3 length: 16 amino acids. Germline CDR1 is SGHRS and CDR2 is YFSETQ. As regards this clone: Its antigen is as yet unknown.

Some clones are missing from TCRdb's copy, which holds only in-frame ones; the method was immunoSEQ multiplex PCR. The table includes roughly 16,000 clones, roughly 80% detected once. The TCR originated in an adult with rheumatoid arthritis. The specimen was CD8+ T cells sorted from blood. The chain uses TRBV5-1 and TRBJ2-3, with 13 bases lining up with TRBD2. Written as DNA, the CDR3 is TGCGCCAGCAGGAGTGGACTAGCGGGGGACACAGATACGCAGTATTTT. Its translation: CASRSGLAGDTDTQYF.